The sequence of this TCR beta chain was determined in a study of T cell responses to AZD1222 COVID-19 vaccine. Findings and caveats of the study: There were vaccine-associated CD4 TCRs across spike, dominant at 160-218 and 743-854.

Assay: immunoSEQ multiplex PCR; the TCRdb copy retains only in-frame clones and omits some. The sample lists 140,000 to 150,000 clones, 92% occurring once. CDR1 is PRHDT, CDR2 FYEKMQ, per germline (reference sequence). This CDR3 region has 12 residues. V lost 7 bases to trimming and J lost 5 bases, with 11 bases between them. Note on this clone: The antigen remains undetermined.

J is TRBJ2-5 and V is TRBV13, with unresolved D. The clonotype comes from an adult in good health. The input for sequencing was peripheral blood, taken on day 0 of AZD1222 vaccination. CDR3 loop: CASTSAGETQYF. CDR3 nucleotide sequence: TGTGCCAGCACATCGGCCGGGGAGACCCAGTACTTC.